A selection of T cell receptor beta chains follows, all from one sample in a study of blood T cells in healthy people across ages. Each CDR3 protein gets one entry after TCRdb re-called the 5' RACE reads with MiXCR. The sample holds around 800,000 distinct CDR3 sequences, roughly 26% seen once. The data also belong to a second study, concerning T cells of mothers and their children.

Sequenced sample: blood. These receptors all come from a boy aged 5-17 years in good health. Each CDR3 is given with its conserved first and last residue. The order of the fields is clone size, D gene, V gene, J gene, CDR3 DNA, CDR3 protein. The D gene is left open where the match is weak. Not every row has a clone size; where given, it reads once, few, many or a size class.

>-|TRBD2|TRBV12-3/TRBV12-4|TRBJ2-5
TGTGCCAGCAGAGCCACTAGCGGGGGGGGTGAGACCCAGTACTTC
CASRATSGGGETQYF
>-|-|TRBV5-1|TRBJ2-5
TGCGCCAGCAGCGCAGAGCTAGGGGAAGAGACCCAGTACTTC
CASSAELGEETQYF
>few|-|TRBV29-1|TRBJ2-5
TGCAGCGTCCGGCCCGCAGTCAAACGGGAGACCCAGTACTTC
CSVRPAVKRETQYF
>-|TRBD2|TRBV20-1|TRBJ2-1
TGCAGTGCTAGAGCCTTTCTAGCGGGGATTTACAATGAGCAGTTCTTC
CSARAFLAGIYNEQFF
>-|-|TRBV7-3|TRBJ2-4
TGTGCCAGCAGCCCGGACGGGGACAAAAACATTCAGTACTTC
CASSPDGDKNIQYF
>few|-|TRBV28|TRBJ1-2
TGTGCCAGCAAGGAGGGTGGCTACACCTTC
CASKEGGYTF
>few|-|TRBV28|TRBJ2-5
TGTGCCAGCAGTTCCGCCGAACTGATCCAAGAGACCCAGTACTTC
CASSSAELIQETQYF
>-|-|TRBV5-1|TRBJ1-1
TGCGCCAGCAGCTTGAGCCGGGGGAACACTGAAGCTTTCTTT
CASSLSRGNTEAFF
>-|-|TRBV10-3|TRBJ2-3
TGTGCCATCAGTGAGTCGACAACAGCAGATACGCAGTATTTT
CAISESTTADTQYF
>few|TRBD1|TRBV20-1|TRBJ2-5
TGCAGTACTAGAGACTCCGGGACAGCACAAGAGACCCAGTACTTC
CSTRDSGTAQETQYF
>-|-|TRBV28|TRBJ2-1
TGTGCCAGCAGTTTATTTGACACCTCCCTGGCTTACAATGAGCAGTTCTTC
CASSLFDTSLAYNEQFF
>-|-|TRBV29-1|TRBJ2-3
TGCAGCGTTCGTCTTCCAGGAGATACGCAGTATTTT
CSVRLPGDTQYF
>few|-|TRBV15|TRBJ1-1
TGTGCCACCAGCAGAGATCTAGTGAACACTGAAGCTTTCTTT
CATSRDLVNTEAFF
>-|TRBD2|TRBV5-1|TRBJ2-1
TGCGCCAGCGCTGCCCCCGGACTAGCGGGGAGGTATGAGCAGTTCTTC
CASAAPGLAGRYEQFF
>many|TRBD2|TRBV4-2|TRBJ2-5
TGTGCCAGCAGCCAAGATGCGGGGGGGGAGACCCAGTACTTC
CASSQDAGGETQYF
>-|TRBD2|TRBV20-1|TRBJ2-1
TGCAGTGCCAGAGATGGACTAGCGGGGTATAATGAGCAGTTCTTC
CSARDGLAGYNEQFF
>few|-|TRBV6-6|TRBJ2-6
TGTGCCAGCGGACCGCCCTCTGGGGCCAACGTCCTGACTTTC
CASGPPSGANVLTF
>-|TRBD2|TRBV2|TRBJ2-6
TGTGCCAGCAGTGAAGCCCGCGGGGGCTCTGGGGCCAACGTCCTGACTTTC
CASSEARGGSGANVLTF
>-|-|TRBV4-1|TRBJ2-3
TGCGCCAGCAGTCAATCACAGGGTAGGGGGGGCACAGATACGCAGTATTTT
CASSQSQGRGGTDTQYF
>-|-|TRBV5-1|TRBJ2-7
TGCGCCAGCAGCTTGGATGCAGTTTTCTCCTACGAGCAGTACTTC
CASSLDAVFSYEQYF
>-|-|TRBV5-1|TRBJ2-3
TGCGCCAGCAGCTTGGACGGGGATGGCACAGATACGCAGTATTTT
CASSLDGDGTDTQYF
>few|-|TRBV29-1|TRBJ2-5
TGCAGCGTTGAAGATCGTGACACCAGACTCCAAGAGACCCAGTACTTC
CSVEDRDTRLQETQYF
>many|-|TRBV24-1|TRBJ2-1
TGTGCCACCAGTGACAGCGCCATCAATGAGCAGTTCTTC
CATSDSAINEQFF
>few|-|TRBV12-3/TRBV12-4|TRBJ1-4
TGTGCCAGCAGTTTCCAGGGTCCTAATGAAAAACTGTTTTTT
CASSFQGPNEKLFF
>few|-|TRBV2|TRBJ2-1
TGTGCCAGCAGTCTTCGAACTTACAATGAGCAGTTCTTC
CASSLRTYNEQFF
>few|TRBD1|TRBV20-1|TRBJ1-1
TGCAGTGCTACCGGACAGGGGGCCGGCACTGAAGCTTTCTTT
CSATGQGAGTEAFF
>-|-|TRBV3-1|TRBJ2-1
TGTGCCAGCAGCGAAGACACTCCAGCTTACAATGAGCAGTTCTTC
CASSEDTPAYNEQFF
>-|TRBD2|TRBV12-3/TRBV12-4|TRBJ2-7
TGTGCCAGCAGTCCAGGACTAGCGCGGGAGCAGTACTTC
CASSPGLAREQYF
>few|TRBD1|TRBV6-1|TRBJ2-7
TGTGCCAGCAGTGAACCGGGACAGGGGGCAAACGAGCAGTACTTC
CASSEPGQGANEQYF